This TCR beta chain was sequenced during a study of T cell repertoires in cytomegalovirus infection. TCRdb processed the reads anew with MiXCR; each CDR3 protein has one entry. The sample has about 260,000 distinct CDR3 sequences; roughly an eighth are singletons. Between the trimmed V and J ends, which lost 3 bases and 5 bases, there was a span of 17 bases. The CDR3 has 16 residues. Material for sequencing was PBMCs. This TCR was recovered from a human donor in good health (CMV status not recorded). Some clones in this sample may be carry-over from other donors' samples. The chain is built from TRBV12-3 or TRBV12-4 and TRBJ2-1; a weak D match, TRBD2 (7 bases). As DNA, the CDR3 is TGTGCCAGCAGTTTGGGAGGGGGGGTGGACAACAATGAGCAGTTCTTC. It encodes CASSLGGGVDNNEQFF.